The rows below give T cell receptor beta chains drawn from one sample of a study of Ad26.COV2.S vaccination and SARS-CoV-2 variants. Sequenced by immunoSEQ multiplex PCR; TCRdb stores in-frame clones only, minus some. The sample includes about 330,000 clones, roughly 90% of them seen just once. This material consisted of peripheral blood, taken in a trial of Ad26.COV2.S vaccine versus placebo. The source is a person aged 18-65 years who received the Ad26.COV2.S COVID-19 vaccine or a placebo. The conserved cysteine and the conserved F or W are not part of the CDR3 here. The order of the fields is V gene, J gene, CDR3 protein.

v_gene: TRBV4-1
j_gene: TRBJ1-6
CDR3aa: ASSQDGGQGRNSPLH

v_gene: TRBV24-1
j_gene: TRBJ1-2
CDR3aa: ATSEPPTWSYGYT

v_gene: TRBV11-3
j_gene: TRBJ2-7
CDR3aa: ASGDRDHVEQY

v_gene: TRBV5-1
j_gene: TRBJ1-2
CDR3aa: ASSLGTARDYGYT

v_gene: TRBV19
j_gene: TRBJ2-3
CDR3aa: ASSTMDSGRATQY

v_gene: TRBV7-9
j_gene: TRBJ2-3
CDR3aa: ASSLRLTGKDTQY

v_gene: TRBV5-8
j_gene: TRBJ2-1
CDR3aa: ASSRVQGQSYNEQF

v_gene: TRBV6-2/TRBV6-3
j_gene: TRBJ2-4
CDR3aa: ASSYSFLAIAKNIQY

v_gene: TRBV5-6
j_gene: TRBJ2-1
CDR3aa: ASSSDSSGRYNEQF

v_gene: TRBV7-8
j_gene: TRBJ2-3
CDR3aa: ASSLTVAQY

v_gene: TRBV6-5
j_gene: TRBJ2-7
CDR3aa: ASSSGTPLYEQY

v_gene: TRBV18
j_gene: TRBJ1-5
CDR3aa: ASSPSADQPQH

v_gene: TRBV6-5
j_gene: TRBJ2-5
CDR3aa: ASSQSRGQLETQY

v_gene: TRBV7-6
j_gene: TRBJ2-1
CDR3aa: ASSYRQGDSYNEQF

v_gene: TRBV2
j_gene: TRBJ1-5
CDR3aa: ASQTGTGNQPQH

v_gene: TRBV19
j_gene: TRBJ2-3
CDR3aa: ASSRGLDTQY

v_gene: TRBV6-2/TRBV6-3
j_gene: TRBJ1-1
CDR3aa: ASSYSSRNTEAF

v_gene: TRBV18
j_gene: TRBJ2-3
CDR3aa: ASSRDRPADTQY

v_gene: TRBV10-3
j_gene: TRBJ2-3
CDR3aa: ASARGDTDTQY

v_gene: TRBV6-5
j_gene: TRBJ2-6
CDR3aa: AIGGKHGANVLT

v_gene: TRBV6-5
j_gene: TRBJ2-1
CDR3aa: ASSLLAGHYNEQF

v_gene: TRBV7-2
j_gene: TRBJ2-2
CDR3aa: ASTQMWSANTGELF

v_gene: TRBV7-6
j_gene: TRBJ2-7
CDR3aa: ASSLGRYRTGGHEQY

v_gene: TRBV3-1/TRBV3-2
j_gene: TRBJ2-3
CDR3aa: ASSQSGQRQY

v_gene: TRBV6-5
j_gene: TRBJ1-3
CDR3aa: ASSRGADGNTIY